This TCR beta chain was captured in a study of CD8 T cells in ankylosing spondylitis (dated by TCRdb to the late 2010s). Regarding the complete study: The study profiled T cell receptor beta repertoires in healthy donors and ankylosing spondylitis patients to find disease-linked TCR variants. The full study cohort was made up of approximately 24 ankylosing spondylitis patients and 108 healthy donors. Peripheral blood was sampled, and synovial fluid was also collected from ankylosing spondylitis patients.

The sample holds many counts of this clonotype. What antigen it recognizes has not been identified. Base qualities are not recorded, but no much larger clone differs from it by a single base. CDR1 and CDR2, looked up from the germline V gene (reference sequence), are SEHNR and FQNEAQ. V is shortened by 5 bases, J by 0 bases, and the region joining them spans 4 bases. Including the terminal cysteine and phenylalanine, the CDR3 comprises 13 residues. Only the CDR3 part of the read is kept: 39 bases, read in frame from the first base. The sequencer listed for this sample is Illumina HiSeq 2500. Quantitative 5'-RACE with molecular barcodes was used to prepare TCR beta libraries. Under the source paper's analysis protocol: To identify disease-linked TCR variants, a new computational method was used, one built on a probabilistic model of VDJ rearrangement. TCRdb reprocessed the public reads (quality trimming at Q25 with fastp, clone calling with MiXCR) and kept in-frame beta chains. Every entry covers one CDR3 protein and lists the most common genes and DNA from its rows. The V and J calls come from TCRdb's annotation, not from the publication. In all, the sample holds 200,000 to 300,000 distinct CDR3 sequences, and approximately 9% of those were seen once. Under 7.5% of the sample rests with the top ten.

On the study overall, not on this receptor specifically: A TCR beta motif of several highly homologous amino acid variants appeared characteristic of blood from ankylosing spondylitis patients. Some TCR beta motif variants had previously been reported in synovial fluid and blood of reactive arthritis patients, which suggested common disease-initiation mechanisms. The disease-linked clones showed a CD8+ phenotype and occurred at relatively low frequencies in peripheral blood. According to the report, matched synovial fluid samples from ankylosing spondylitis patients were significantly enriched for the disease-linked clones.

The TCR sequence derives from a male donor with ankylosing spondylitis or in good health (not recorded which). Sequences were obtained from blood, either unsorted or a sorted T cell fraction (not recorded which). The sequence joins TRBV7-9 to TRBJ2-2, with the D gene uncertain. Here the CDR3 is given as CASSESNTGELFF. The bases are TGTGCCAGCAGCGAATCGAACACCGGGGAGCTGTTTTTT.